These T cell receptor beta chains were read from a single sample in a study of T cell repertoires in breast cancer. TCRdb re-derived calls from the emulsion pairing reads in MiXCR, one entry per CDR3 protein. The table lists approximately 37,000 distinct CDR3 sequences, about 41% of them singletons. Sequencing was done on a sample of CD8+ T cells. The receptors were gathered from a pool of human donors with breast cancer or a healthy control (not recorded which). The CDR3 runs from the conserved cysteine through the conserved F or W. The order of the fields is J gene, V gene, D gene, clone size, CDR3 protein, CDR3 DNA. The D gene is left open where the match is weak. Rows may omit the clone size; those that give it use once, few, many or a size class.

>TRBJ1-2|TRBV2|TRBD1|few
CASSDSDRDANYGYTF
TGTGCCAGCAGTGATTCCGACAGGGACGCTAACTATGGCTACACCTTC
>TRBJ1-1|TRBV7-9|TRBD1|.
CASSDRQGADTEAFF
TGTGCCAGCAGCGATCGACAGGGGGCGGACACTGAAGCTTTCTTT
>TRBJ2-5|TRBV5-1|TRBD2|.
CASSLLGAGAETQYF
TGCGCCAGCAGCTTGTTGGGAGCGGGGGCAGAGACCCAGTACTTC
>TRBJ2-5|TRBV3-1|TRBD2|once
CASSQGTKVLQETQYF
TGTGCCAGCAGCCAGGGGACTAAGGTCCTCCAAGAGACCCAGTATTTC
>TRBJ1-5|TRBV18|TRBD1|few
CASSHGQGRVSNQPQHF
TGTGCCAGCTCTCACGGACAGGGTAGGGTTAGCAATCAGCCCCAGCATTTT
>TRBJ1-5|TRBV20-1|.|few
CSASRVGQPQHF
TGCAGTGCTTCTAGGGTCGGTCAGCCCCAGCATTTT
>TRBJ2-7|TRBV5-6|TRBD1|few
CASSLGTGSTIYEQYF
TGTGCCAGCAGCTTGGGGACAGGGTCAACTATTTACGAGCAGTACTTC
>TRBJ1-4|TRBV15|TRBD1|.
CATSSSSGGDEKPFF
TGTGCCACCAGCAGTTCATCAGGGGGAGACGAAAAACCGTTTTTT
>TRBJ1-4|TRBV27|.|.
CASSPPGPATNEKLFF
TGTGCCAGCAGTCCACCTGGGCCAGCAACTAATGAAAAACTGTTTTTT
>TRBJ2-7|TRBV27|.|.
CASSSNSYKQSF
TGTGCCAGCAGTTCAAACTCCTACAAGCAGTCCTTC
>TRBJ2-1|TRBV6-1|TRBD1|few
CASSSPGQGSYNEQFF
TGTGCCAGCAGTTCTCCGGGACAGGGGTCCTACAATGAGCAGTTCTTC
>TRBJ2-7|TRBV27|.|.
CASSPRGEYEQYF
TGTGCCAGCAGCCCCCGGGGCGAATACGAGCAGTACTTC
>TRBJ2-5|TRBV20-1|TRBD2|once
CSARDLGLAGEEIQYF
TGCAGTGCTAGAGATCTCGGACTAGCGGGAGAAGAGATCCAGTACTTC
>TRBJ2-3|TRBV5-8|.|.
CASSLAGAQDTQYF
TGTGCCAGCAGCTTGGCAGGGGCGCAAGATACGCAGTATTTT
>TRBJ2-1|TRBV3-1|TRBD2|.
CASRLRLAGGNNEQFF
TGTGCCAGCAGACTCAGACTAGCGGGAGGGAACAATGAGCAGTTCTTC
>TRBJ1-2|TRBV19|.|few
CASSARGHGYTF
TGTGCCAGTAGTGCGCGGGGGCATGGCTACACCTTC
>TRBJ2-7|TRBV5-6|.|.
CASSLPGAINEQYF
TGTGCCAGCAGCCTACCCGGTGCTATTAACGAGCAGTACTTC
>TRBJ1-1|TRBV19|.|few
CASSMRRGTEAFF
TGTGCCAGTAGTATGCGACGCGGCACTGAAGCTTTCTTT
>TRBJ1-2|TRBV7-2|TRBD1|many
CASSSRQGRDGYTF
TGTGCCAGCAGCTCCAGACAGGGACGTGATGGCTACACCTTC
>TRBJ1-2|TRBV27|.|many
CASSLDERLAGYTF
TGTGCCAGCAGTTTAGATGAGAGGCTGGCTGGCTACACCTTC
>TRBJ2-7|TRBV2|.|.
CASSPRWGQYF
TGTGCCAGCAGTCCTCGTTGGGGGCAGTACTTC
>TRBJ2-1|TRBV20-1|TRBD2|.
CSAGSSGTTYNEQFF
TGCAGTGCGGGGAGTAGCGGGACCACGTATAATGAGCAGTTCTTC
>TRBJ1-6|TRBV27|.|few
CASTHTRRETTNSPLHF
TGTGCCAGCACCCATACTCGTAGGGAAACAACTAATTCACCCCTCCACTTT
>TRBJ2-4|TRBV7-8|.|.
CASSLGWLDIQYF
TGTGCCAGCAGCTTAGGTTGGTTGGACATTCAGTACTTC
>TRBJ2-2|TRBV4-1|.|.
CASSQGRANTGELFF
TGCGCCAGCAGCCAAGGCAGGGCGAACACCGGGGAGCTGTTTTTT
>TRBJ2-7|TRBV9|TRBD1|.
CASSDGQGHEQYF
TGTGCCAGCAGCGACGGACAGGGCCACGAGCAGTACTTC
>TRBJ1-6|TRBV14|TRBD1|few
CASSQHPTGGGYNSPLHF
TGTGCCAGCAGCCAACATCCCACAGGGGGTGGATATAATTCACCCCTCCACTTT
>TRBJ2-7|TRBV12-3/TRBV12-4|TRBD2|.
CASSPTLAGGEQYF
TGTGCCAGCAGTCCGACACTAGCGGGGGGCGAGCAGTACTTC
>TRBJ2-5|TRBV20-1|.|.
CSARGRNQETQYF
TGCAGTGCTAGGGGGCGGAATCAAGAGACCCAGTACTTC
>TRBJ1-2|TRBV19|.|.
CASSMTGSGYTF
TGTGCCAGTAGTATGACCGGGAGTGGCTACACCTTC
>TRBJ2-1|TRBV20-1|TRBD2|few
CSASKGLAREEQFF
TGCAGTGCTAGTAAAGGACTAGCGCGGGAAGAGCAGTTCTTC
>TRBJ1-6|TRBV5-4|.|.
CASSLGQGNSPPHF
TGTGCCAGCAGCTTGGGCCAGGGCAATTCACCCCCCCACTTT
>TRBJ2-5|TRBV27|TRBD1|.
CASSPGTGNQETQYF
TGTGCCAGCAGTCCGGGGACAGGCAATCAAGAGACCCAGTACTTC
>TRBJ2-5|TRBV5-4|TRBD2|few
CASSFPGTKETQYF
TGTGCCAGCAGCTTCCCCGGGACTAAGGAGACCCAGTACTTC
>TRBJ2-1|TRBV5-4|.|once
CASKKGGPNSYNEQFF
TGTGCCAGCAAAAAAGGGGGGCCGAACTCCTACAATGAGCAGTTCTTC
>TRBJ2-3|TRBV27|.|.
CASRKTEFDTDTQYF
TGTGCCAGCAGAAAGACAGAGTTTGACACAGATACGCAGTATTTT